Below, 16 T cell receptor beta chains from the same sample are listed, as sequenced in a study of T cells in Graves' hyperthyroidism and ophthalmopathy. TCR beta CDR3 regions were amplified from RNA transcripts. HTBI primers were the set used in a first-round RT-PCR of the TCR CDR3. TCRdb analysed the multiplex PCR reads with MiXCR anew, one entry per CDR3 protein. The repertoire includes 560,000 or so distinct CDR3 sequences, 46% of them detected once, and nearly 8.5% sits in the top ten. Source material: peripheral blood or thyroid tissue (not recorded which). These receptors all stem from a woman aged 18-35 years with Graves' hyperthyroidism.

This chain links TRBV24-1 with TRBJ1-1, with D tentatively TRBD1 (5 bases). Germline loops: CDR1 KGHDR, CDR2 SFDVKD. The CDR3 spans 16 residues. The V and J ends lost 4 bases and 3 bases respectively, with 17 bases between them. The CDR3 protein is CATSEYPGGTDTEAFF. CDR3 DNA: TGTGCCACCAGTGAGTACCCAGGCGGGACGGACACTGAAGCTTTCTTT.

The rearrangement joins TRBV24-1 to TRBJ2-5; 8 bases fit TRBD1. V was pared by 1 base and J by 2 bases, with 14 bases of the junction left unmatched. Germline CDR1 KGHDR, CDR2 SFDVKD. The CDR3 runs to 19 residues. Here the CDR3 reads CATSDFSFGRGRLQETQYF. As DNA, the CDR3 is TGTGCCACCAGTGATTTCTCGTTCGGCAGGGGGCGATTACAAGAGACCCAGTACTTC.

This clonotype was detected only a few times. The V call is TRBV6-6, the J call TRBJ2-5; D call uncertain. The CDR3 sequence is 13 residues long. V lost 2 bases, J lost 4 bases, and 8 bases lay in between. Looked up from germline, CDR1 is MNHNY and CDR2 is SVGAGI (reference sequence). The CDR3 nucleotides are TGTGCCAGCAGTTACGGCTACCGAGAGACCCAGTACTTC. Protein product: CASSYGYRETQYF.

Notes on this clonotype: The junction departs from germline at one end; a sequencing error may be responsible. The rearrangement uses TRBV7-4 and TRBJ2-7; D ambiguous. There are 12 residues in the CDR3. Germline V lookup: CDR1 SGHVT, CDR2 SQSDAQ. CDR3 in amino acids: CASSQYAYEQYF. CDR3 sequence (DNA): TGCGCCAGCAGCCAGTATGCCTACGAGCAGTACTTC.

The chain has TRBV19 and TRBJ1-1; D is unclear. Trimming left V 7 bases short and J 0 bases short, with 18 bases between. The CDR3 runs 16 residues. Germline V gene data show CDR1 as LNHDA and CDR2 as SQIVND (reference sequence). The CDR3 sequence is CASILKGYSMNTEAFF. CDR3 sequence (DNA): TGTGCCAGTATCTTAAAGGGATACAGCATGAACACTGAAGCTTTCTTT.

The chain is built from TRBV5-4 and TRBJ1-4; TRBD1 might be the D (5 bases). With 2 bases removed from V and 8 bases from J, the gap between germline ends came to 16 bases. CDR1 is SGHNT and CDR2 is YYREEE in the germline V gene (reference sequence). The CDR3 runs 15 residues. CDR3 coding DNA: TGTGCCAGCAGCTTTGGAGGGGCAGGACGCGAAAAACTGTTTTTT. Translating it yields CASSFGGAGREKLFF.

Details on this clonotype: A much larger clone sits a single nucleotide away, making a read error possible. V usage is TRBV25-1 and J usage is TRBJ1-3, with D uncertain. Germline lookup yields CDR1 MGHDK and CDR2 SYGVNS. The CDR3 covers 16 residues. V dropped 3 bases and J dropped 0 bases, with 12 bases sitting between them. CDR3 loop: CASSESIAYSGNTIYF. As DNA, the CDR3 is TGTGCCAGCAGTGAGTCGATAGCCTACTCTGGAAACACCATATATTTT. The full variable domain, rest sourced from reference TRBV25-1 and TRBJ1-3, is EADIYQTPRYLVIGTGKKITLECSQTMGHDKMYWYQQDPGMELHLIHYSYGVNSTEKGDLSSESTVSRIRTEHFPLTLESARPSHTSQYLCASSESIAYSGNTIYFGEGSWLTVV.

This clonotype has more than one count but fewer than ten. The V call is TRBV19, the J call TRBJ2-7, with unresolved D. Trimming stripped 1 base from V and 3 bases from J, with 19 bases between. The CDR3 contains 17 residues. CDR1 and CDR2 (germline): LNHDA, SQIVND (reference sequence). DNA for the CDR3: TGTGCCAGTAGTATAGGTGGGTCCGCTAAGGGCGACTACGAGCAGTACTTC. Translation gives CASSIGGSAKGDYEQYF.

As to this clonotype: At one end, the junction sequence differs from germline, possibly due to a read error. This chain joins TRBV10-3 and TRBJ1-1; 9 bases align to TRBD1. The CDR3 has 16 amino acids. Germline assignment: CDR1 ENHRY and CDR2 SYGVKD. The CDR3 sequence: CTIRPPTGGLSTEAFF. CDR3 nucleotide sequence: TGTACCATCAGGCCCCCGACAGGGGGGTTGAGCACTGAAGCTTTCTTT.

The chain links TRBV14 to TRBJ1-1, with a tentative D call TRBD1 (5 bases). The CDR3 extends over 16 amino acids. Trimming cost V 3 bases and J 0 bases, with 14 bases left between them. The germline CDR1 and CDR2 sequences are SGHDN and FVKESK. CDR3 protein: CASSHAKGRVNTEAFF. The CDR3 region has the DNA TGTGCCAGCAGCCACGCAAAGGGGCGAGTGAACACTGAAGCTTTCTTT.

The chain joins TRBV20-1 to TRBJ2-2; TRBD2 is a possible D gene (5 bases). Trimming took 4 bases from V and 5 from J, leaving 11 bases between them. Germline values: CDR1 DFQATT, CDR2 SNEGSKA (reference sequence). CDR3 size: 13 residues. The CDR3 here is CSATRTGTGELFF. The DNA for the CDR3 is TGCAGTGCTACCCGAACGGGGACCGGGGAGCTGTTTTTT.

This clonotype was seen a handful of times. This sequence joins TRBV9 and TRBJ1-1, with 9 bases fitting TRBD1. The CDR3 spans 14 residues. Germline lookup yields CDR1 SGDLS and CDR2 YYNGEE. Trimming cost V 4 bases and J 5 bases; bases outside gene matches: 6. This chain's CDR3 is CASSSTTGGTEAFF. Here the CDR3 DNA reads TGTGCCAGCAGCTCAACGACAGGGGGGACTGAAGCTTTCTTT.

In regard to this clonotype: A clone one base away is much larger, so this may be a read error. This chain connects TRBV7-2 to TRBJ1-5, with D perhaps TRBD1 (5 bases). The germline V gene has CDR1 SGHTA and CDR2 FQGNSA. The length of the CDR3 is 14 residues. The CDR3 spells CAGSLEGSYQPQHF. CDR3 coding DNA: TGTGCCGGCAGCTTAGAGGGGAGTTATCAGCCCCAGCATTTT.

Only a few counts were recorded for this clonotype. The rearrangement joins TRBV20-1 to TRBJ2-7, with D perhaps matching TRBD1 (5 bases). This CDR3 comprises 12 residues. V lost 1 base, J lost 3 bases, and 7 bases lay in between. Germline V lookup: CDR1 DFQATT, CDR2 SNEGSKA (reference sequence). The CDR3 region is CSARGTLYEQYF. CDR3 DNA: TGCAGTGCTAGAGGGACACTCTACGAGCAGTACTTC.

This clonotype was seen at least ten times. The gene calls are TRBV6-6 and TRBJ2-5; no reliable D call. V was pared by 0 bases and J by 6 bases, with 11 bases between. The CDR3 sequence is 14 residues long. Per germline, CDR1 MNHNY and CDR2 SVGAGI (reference sequence). CDR3 amino acids: CASSYSVEAQTQYF. CDR3 nucleotides: TGTGCCAGCAGTTACTCGGTAGAGGCCCAGACCCAGTACTTC.

As for this clonotype: A much larger clone is a single base away; this may be a read error. The chain combines TRBV24-1 with TRBJ2-7; no firm D call. Germline CDR1 and CDR2: KGHDR and SFDVKD. This CDR3 has 14 amino acids. The V gene lost 4 bases and the J gene lost 7 bases, with 16 bases spanning the gap. The CDR3 DNA is TGTGCCACCAGTGAATTGGGCAGCCCTGAGGAGCAGTACTTC. As protein: CATSELGSPEEQYF.